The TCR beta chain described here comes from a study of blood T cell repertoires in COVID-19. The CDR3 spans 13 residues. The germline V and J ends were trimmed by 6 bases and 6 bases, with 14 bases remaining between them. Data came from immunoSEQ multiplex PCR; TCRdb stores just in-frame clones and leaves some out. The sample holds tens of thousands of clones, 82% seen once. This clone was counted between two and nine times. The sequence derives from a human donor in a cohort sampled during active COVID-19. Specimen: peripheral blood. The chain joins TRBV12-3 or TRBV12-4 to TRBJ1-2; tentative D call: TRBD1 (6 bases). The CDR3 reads CASSRTDYDGYTF. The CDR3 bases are TGTGCCAGCAGCCGGACAGACTATGATGGCTACACCTTC.